These 27 T cell receptor beta chains originate from one sample sequenced in a study of neurological immune-mediated disorders (dated by TCRdb to between 2019 and 2020). Libraries were prepared through 5' RACE. The listed sequencing device is Illumina HiSeq 2500. In TCRdb, the public reads were trimmed at Q25 with fastp and aligned with MiXCR, with productive beta chains retained. Entries are consolidated by CDR3 protein sequence, retaining the most common genes and DNA. The sample records some 120,000 distinct CDR3 sequences, approximately 3.2% of which are singletons. The top ten hold 1.3% of the sample. Sequencing input: PBMCs. These receptors originate from a woman in her twenties or thirties with multiple sclerosis.

This clonotype was seen many times. V and J are TRBV5-1 and TRBJ2-7; the match to TRBD1 covers 9 bases. There are 15 residues in the CDR3. The V gene's germline CDR1 is SGHRS and CDR2 YFSETQ. V dropped 2 bases and J dropped 2; count of bases not matched to a gene: 5. The CDR3 loop is CASSFGTGITYEQYF. The CDR3 DNA reads as TGCGCCAGCAGCTTCGGGACAGGGATTACCTACGAGCAGTACTTC.

The chain recombines TRBV29-1 with TRBJ2-1, with 13 positions matching TRBD2. Germline loops: CDR1 SQVTM, CDR2 ANQGSEA. This CDR3 spans 13 amino acids. V lost 7 bases to trimming and J lost 7 bases; unmatched junction nucleotides: 4. CDR3 amino acids: CSARTSGSNEQFF. CDR3 DNA: TGCAGCGCCAGGACTAGCGGGAGTAATGAGCAGTTCTTC.

This clonotype was found many times. This rearrangement joins TRBV20-1 to TRBJ2-5; 11 bases fit TRBD1. This CDR3 spans 15 amino acids. Per the germline V gene, CDR1 is DFQATT and CDR2 is SNEGSKA (reference sequence). Trimming cost V 0 bases and J 4 bases; bases outside gene matches: 4. CDR3 DNA: TGCAGTGCTAGAGATGGGACAGGGGGTGGAGAGACCCAGTACTTC. It is translated as CSARDGTGGGETQYF.

About this clonotype itself: A single base separates this from a much larger clone, so it may be a read error. The J gene is TRBJ1-6, the V gene TRBV7-2; D not resolved. The length of the CDR3 is 14 residues. CDR1 SGHTA and CDR2 FQGNSA come from the germline V gene. DNA of the CDR3: TGTGCCAGCAGCTTCGCGGAGAATAATTCACCCCTCAACTTT. Translation: CASSFAENNSPLNF.

This clonotype came up many times. The chain combines TRBV7-2 with TRBJ1-1; TRBD1 is a possible D gene (5 bases). The CDR3 runs 13 residues. From germline, CDR1 is SGHTA and CDR2 FQGNSA. Between the trimmed V and J ends, which lost 6 bases and 6 bases, there was a span of 14 bases. CDR3 sequence: CASRGGVMAEAFF. CDR3 sequence (DNA): TGTGCCAGCAGGGGAGGGGTGATGGCTGAAGCTTTCTTT.

This clonotype was seen only a few times. The J gene is TRBJ1-2, the V gene TRBV20-1, with D perhaps matching TRBD1 (6 bases). CDR1 DFQATT and CDR2 SNEGSKA come from the germline V gene (reference sequence). V gave up 5 bases and J gave up 3 bases, with 16 bases separating them. The CDR3 contains 14 residues. The CDR3 protein is CSAGWQGTYYGYTF. CDR3 nucleotide sequence: TGCAGTGCTGGATGGCAGGGGACCTACTATGGCTACACCTTC.

This clonotype appeared many times. This chain joins TRBV6-5 and TRBJ1-4; D might be TRBD1 (5 bases). This CDR3 spans 12 amino acids. V shed 4 bases and J shed 10 bases, with 10 bases lying between them. The germline V gene encodes CDR1 MNHEY and CDR2 SVGAGI. The CDR3 bases are TGTGCCAGCAGTTCAGGGTTGAGAAAACTGTTTTTT. Its translation: CASSSGLRKLFF.

This clonotype was recorded many times. The chain's CDR3 is CASSFTSAHQETQYF. DNA of the CDR3: TGTGCCAGCAGCTTCACTAGCGCACACCAAGAGACCCAGTACTTC. V is TRBV7-2 and J is TRBJ2-5; 7 bases line up with TRBD2. CDR1 SGHTA and CDR2 FQGNSA come from the germline V gene. V trimming: 3 bases; J trimming: 0 bases; junction bases outside the gene matches: 4. This CDR3 is built from 15 residues.

This clonotype was detected ten times or more. The V gene is TRBV20-1, the J gene TRBJ2-3, with unresolved D. The CDR3 contains 15 residues. The germline CDR1 and CDR2 sequences are DFQATT and SNEGSKA (reference sequence). The V end was cut by 5 bases, the J end by 4 bases, with 19 bases between. CDR3 region: CSAFDSDLGPDTQYF. CDR3 in DNA: TGCAGTGCTTTCGATTCTGATTTGGGCCCAGATACGCAGTATTTT.

This clonotype was found many times. The rearrangement joins TRBV12-3 or TRBV12-4 to TRBJ2-3, with TRBD2 identical over 14 bases. This CDR3 region has 16 residues. Losses at the gene ends were 4 bases for V and 2 bases for J; bases not matched to a gene: 2. CDR3 sequence reads: CASSSGLAGDTDTQYF. The DNA of the CDR3 is TGTGCCAGCAGTTCGGGACTAGCGGGGGACACAGATACGCAGTATTTT.

This clonotype has at least ten counts. The chain has TRBV10-3 and TRBJ2-2; 10 bases map to TRBD2. The CDR3 extends over 15 amino acids. The germline V gene encodes CDR1 ENHRY and CDR2 SYGVKD. With 8 bases clipped from V and 5 bases from J, the junction kept 8 bases outside the gene matches. CDR3 residues: CAIAELAGSTGELFF. For the CDR3, the DNA is TGTGCCATCGCGGAACTAGCGGGGAGTACCGGGGAGCTGTTTTTT.

This clonotype was recorded at least ten times. V and J are TRBV7-9 and TRBJ1-2; no definite D call. The germline V gene encodes CDR1 SEHNR and CDR2 FQNEAQ (reference sequence). CDR3 length: 13 residues. V gave up 5 bases and J gave up 2 bases, with 9 bases separating them. The CDR3 loop reads CASSKRENYGYTF. CDR3 bases: TGTGCCAGCAGCAAACGGGAAAACTATGGCTACACCTTC. The full variable domain, in which reference TRBV7-9 and TRBJ1-2 provide the parts outside the CDR3, is DTGVSQNPRHKITKRGQNVTFRCDPISEHNRLYWYRQTLGQGPEFLTYFQNEAQLEKSRLLSDRFSAERPKGSFSTLEIQRTEQGDSAMYLCASSKRENYGYTFGSGTRLTVV.

This clonotype occurred many times. The chain uses TRBV20-1 and TRBJ2-7, with D possibly TRBD1 on 6 matching bases. Germline loops: CDR1 DFQATT, CDR2 SNEGSKA (reference sequence). This CDR3 has 13 amino acids. Trimming shortened V by 7 bases and J by 0 bases, and 13 bases separated the two germline ends. CDR3 in amino acids: CSVSGAYSYEQYF. CDR3 sequence (DNA): TGCAGTGTGTCAGGGGCTTACTCCTACGAGCAGTACTTC.

The genes are TRBV19 and TRBJ2-2; 9 nucleotides align to TRBD2. Germline values: CDR1 LNHDA, CDR2 SQIVND (reference sequence). The V and J ends lost 6 bases and 7 bases, in that order; junction bases with no gene match: 3. The CDR3 is 13 amino acids. The CDR3 coding sequence is TGTGCCAGTAGACCGACTAGCGGCGGGGAGCTGTTTTTT. Its translation: CASRPTSGGELFF.

This clonotype has at least ten counts. The chain uses TRBV4-3 and TRBJ1-1; TRBD1 is a possible D gene (5 bases). The V and J ends lost 0 bases and 4 bases respectively, with 9 bases between them. Per the germline V gene, CDR1 is LGHNA and CDR2 is YSLEER. The CDR3 covers 14 residues. The DNA for the CDR3 is TGCGCCAGCAGCCAAGATACAGGTAGCACTGAAGCTTTCTTT. This codes for CASSQDTGSTEAFF.

This clonotype has at least ten counts. V gene TRBV4-1 combines with J gene TRBJ2-2; TRBD1 is a possible D gene (6 bases). Germline-derived CDR1 and CDR2 are MGHRA and YSYEKL. CDR3 length: 15 residues. The V gene lost 2 bases and the J gene lost 3 bases, with 10 bases spanning the gap. CDR3 in amino acids: CASSQSWTDTGELFF. The CDR3 DNA sequence: TGCGCCAGCAGCCAATCCTGGACAGACACCGGGGAGCTGTTTTTT.

At least ten counts were recorded for this clonotype. The chain combines TRBV5-1 with TRBJ1-2; D gene uncertain. CDR1 and CDR2 (germline): SGHRS, YFSETQ. Trimming removed 0 bases at V and 2 bases at J, with 11 bases between. The CDR3 is made up of 15 amino acids. As DNA, the CDR3 is TGCGCCAGCAGCTTGGAGCCAGTCCTGAACTATGGCTACACCTTC. This gives the protein CASSLEPVLNYGYTF.

This clonotype showed up many times. V is TRBV29-1 and J is TRBJ2-7, with no clear D. In germline, CDR1 is SQVTM, CDR2 ANQGSEA. V lost 6 bases, J lost 3 bases, and 12 bases lay in between. This CDR3 region has 12 residues. CDR3 in amino acids: CSVTISNYEQYF. The CDR3 nucleotides read TGCAGCGTAACGATTTCTAACTACGAGCAGTACTTC.

This clonotype has ten or more counts. The chain combines TRBV29-1 with TRBJ1-1; tentatively, D is TRBD1 (5 bases). CDR3 size: 11 residues. V lost 3 bases to trimming and J lost 11 bases, with 13 bases between them. Germline CDR1 reads SQVTM; CDR2 reads ANQGSEA. Here the CDR3 reads CSVEWGQSAFF. The CDR3 nucleotides read TGCAGCGTTGAGTGGGGCCAATCCGCTTTCTTT.

This clonotype has at least ten counts. J is TRBJ2-2 and V is TRBV5-1; 8 bases are a match to TRBD1. J lost 4 bases, V lost 7 bases, and 6 bases had no gene match. Germline CDR1 is SGHRS and CDR2 is YFSETQ. The CDR3 length is 14 residues. The CDR3: CASYRGDSTGELFF. CDR3 DNA: TGCGCCAGCTACAGGGGGGATAGCACCGGGGAGCTGTTTTTT.

This clonotype came up many times. V gene TRBV12-3 or TRBV12-4 combines with J gene TRBJ1-3; D is perhaps TRBD1 (5 bases). V gave up 3 bases and J gave up 2 bases, with 14 bases separating them. This CDR3 spans 16 amino acids. The CDR3 DNA sequence: TGTGCCAGCAGTTTCCGAGGTCGGGGGACTGGAAACACCATATATTTT. Translated: CASSFRGRGTGNTIYF.

This clonotype came up many times. V and J are TRBV3-1 and TRBJ1-6; no reliable D call. Germline CDR1 reads LGHDT; CDR2 reads YNNKEL (reference sequence). Between the trimmed V and J ends, which lost 4 bases and 10 bases, there was a span of 17 bases. CDR3 length equals 15 residues. CDR3 DNA: TGTGCCAGCAGCCGCCTCGGCGCGGTACAATCACCCCTCCACTTT. It yields the protein CASSRLGAVQSPLHF.

Ten or more counts support this clonotype. The rearrangement joins TRBV20-1 to TRBJ1-5, with 7 positions matching TRBD1. Unmatched junction bases numbered 9, after V lost 3 bases and J lost 1 base. This CDR3 is built from 16 residues. In germline, CDR1 is DFQATT, CDR2 SNEGSKA (reference sequence). The CDR3 bases are TGCAGTGCTAGCCCGGGACAGACAAAAAGCAATCAGCCCCAGCATTTT. Amino acid sequence: CSASPGQTKSNQPQHF.

This clonotype occurred many times. V gene TRBV7-8 combines with J gene TRBJ2-5; D is unclear. CDR3 length: 14 amino acids. Germline CDR1 SGHVS, CDR2 FQNEAQ. The V and J ends lost 5 bases and 5 bases respectively, with 15 bases between them. The CDR3 DNA sequence: TGTGCCAGCAGCGCGAGAAACTTAGGGGAGACCCAGTACTTC. Protein product: CASSARNLGETQYF.

This clonotype was seen ten or more times. This chain connects TRBV20-1 to TRBJ2-3; 8 bases line up with TRBD2. The CDR3 is made up of 13 amino acids. The germline V gene encodes CDR1 DFQATT and CDR2 SNEGSKA (reference sequence). After removal of 3 bases from V and 13 bases from J, the junction contained 12 bases not matched to a gene. DNA of the CDR3: TGCAGTGCTAGTAGTTTGGCGGGAGGATTCGAGTATTTT. This codes for CSASSLAGGFEYF.

This clonotype was seen ten or more times. The chain combines TRBV4-3 with TRBJ2-7, with 7 positions matching TRBD2. The V segment lost 0 bases and the J segment 2 bases; nucleotides outside the gene matches: 4. The germline gives CDR1 LGHNA, CDR2 YSLEER. The CDR3 consists of 15 residues. The CDR3 reads CASSQDFGTTYEQYF. CDR3 in DNA: TGCGCCAGCAGCCAAGATTTCGGGACTACCTACGAGCAGTACTTC.

This clonotype was found many times. The V gene is TRBV5-1, the J gene TRBJ2-1; perhaps TRBD2 as D (5 bases). The germline CDR1 and CDR2 sequences are SGHRS and YFSETQ. The V end was cut by 4 bases, the J end by 3 bases, with 17 bases between. The CDR3 totals 16 residues. In nucleotides, the CDR3 is TGCGCCAGCAGCGCGGGCGGAGCTCCAAGCTACAATGAGCAGTTCTTC. This gives the protein CASSAGGAPSYNEQFF.